Listed below are T cell receptor beta chains from one sample, sequenced in a study of T cell responses to AZD1222 COVID-19 vaccine. Measured with immunoSEQ multiplex PCR; TCRdb has only the in-frame clones, and not every one. The table includes about 100,000 clones, around 90% detected once. Sequenced here: peripheral blood, sampled on day 0 of AZD1222 vaccination. The receptors were sampled from an adult in good health. The CDR3 runs from the conserved cysteine through the conserved F or W. D genes are given only for firm matches. Clone size is not always given. Where it is, it says once, few, many or a class for expanded clones.

size,D,V,J,CDR3,DNA
NA,TRBD1,TRBV5-8,TRBJ1-4,CASSFGQGRNEKLFF,TGTGCCAGCAGCTTCGGACAGGGGAGAAATGAAAAACTGTTTTTT
NA,NA,TRBV18,TRBJ2-7,CASSPPGAYEQYF,TGTGCCAGCTCACCCCCAGGAGCCTACGAGCAGTACTTC
NA,NA,TRBV6-6,TRBJ2-3,CASSYWPDTQYF,TGTGCCAGCAGTTATTGGCCTGATACGCAGTATTTT
once,TRBD2,TRBV4-1,TRBJ2-1,CASSQDFVAGGFNEQFF,TGCGCCAGCAGCCAAGATTTTGTAGCGGGAGGTTTCAATGAGCAGTTCTTC
NA,NA,TRBV11-2,TRBJ1-2,CASSLVSWGRANYGYTF,TGTGCCAGCAGCTTAGTTAGTTGGGGACGAGCTAACTATGGCTACACCTTC
once,TRBD1,TRBV7-9,TRBJ2-7,CASSSLTGESYEQYF,TGTGCCAGCAGCTCGCTGACAGGGGAGTCCTACGAGCAGTACTTC
NA,NA,TRBV4-1,TRBJ2-7,CASSQEMDGPYEQYF,TGCGCCAGCAGCCAAGAAATGGACGGCCCCTACGAGCAGTACTTC
few,NA,TRBV28,TRBJ1-4,CASRGSVEKLFF,TGTGCCAGCAGAGGGTCTGTAGAAAAACTGTTTTTT
once,NA,TRBV11-2,TRBJ2-1,CASSSRIGRSGGNEQFF,TGTGCCAGCAGCTCCCGCATAGGGCGGTCCGGAGGGAATGAGCAGTTCTTC
NA,TRBD1,TRBV30,TRBJ1-2,CAWRAQGARGLGYTF,TGTGCCTGGAGGGCCCAGGGGGCGCGAGGGCTTGGCTACACCTTC
NA,NA,TRBV21-1,TRBJ2-3,CASRSDRGQADTQYF,TGTGCCAGCAGGTCGGACAGGGGGCAGGCAGATACGCAGTATTTT
once,TRBD2,TRBV2,TRBJ2-3,CASSQRGLAGVLTDTQYF,TGTGCCAGCTCGCAACGGGGTCTAGCGGGAGTCCTCACAGATACGCAGTATTTT
NA,NA,TRBV19,TRBJ1-3,CASSPGSGGAIYF,TGTGCCAGTAGTCCGGGGTCCGGCGGGGCCATATATTTT
NA,TRBD1,TRBV9,TRBJ2-2,CASSPTGTGRTGELFF,TGTGCCAGCAGCCCTACCGGGACAGGGAGGACCGGGGAGCTGTTTTTT
once,NA,TRBV5-6,TRBJ1-3,CASSPTPGLLNTIYF,TGTGCCAGCAGCCCTACACCGGGCCTACTAAACACCATATATTTT
NA,NA,TRBV10-3,TRBJ1-2,CAISESGQSYGYTF,TGTGCCATCAGTGAGTCAGGGCAGTCCTATGGCTACACCTTC
NA,NA,TRBV7-2,TRBJ1-1,CASSPSIGIWNTEAFF,TGTGCCAGCAGCCCCTCAATTGGGATTTGGAACACTGAAGCTTTCTTT
NA,TRBD2,TRBV10-3,TRBJ2-7,CAITPGLAGGTYEQYF,TGTGCCATCACCCCGGGACTAGCGGGAGGCACCTACGAGCAGTACTTC
NA,NA,TRBV9,TRBJ1-5,CASSVDGLGNQPQHF,TGTGCCAGCAGCGTAGACGGGTTGGGCAATCAGCCCCAGCATTTT
NA,TRBD1,TRBV5-1,TRBJ2-3,CASSRDRQVEDTQYF,TGCGCCAGCAGCCGGGACAGACAAGTTGAAGATACGCAGTATTTT